This is a list of T cell receptor beta chains from one sample in a study of CD8 T cells in Susac syndrome. MiXCR, applied by TCRdb to the immunoSEQ multiplex PCR reads, yields one record per CDR3 protein. The sample records some 150,000 distinct CDR3 sequences, over 95% being singletons. The sequencing sample was made of CD8+ T cells from PBMCs. Source of these receptors: a human donor with multiple sclerosis. CDR3s include the opening cysteine and the closing phenylalanine or tryptophan. Each record gives: J gene, D gene, clone size, V gene, CDR3 DNA, CDR3 protein. The D gene is left open where the match is weak. Clone sizes are given selectively: once, few, many, or a class where the clone is expanded.

TRBJ1-6	-	-	TRBV7-9	TGTGCCAGCAGCGCGGTCCAGGGCAACTCACCCCTCCACTTT	CASSAVQGNSPLHF
TRBJ1-1	-	-	TRBV30	TGTGCCTGGAGTGTGGTCAGTCCGAACACTGAAGCTTTCTTT	CAWSVVSPNTEAFF
TRBJ2-3	-	-	TRBV7-9	TGTGCCAGCAGCCCAGTAGGGGGACATACGCAGTATTTT	CASSPVGGHTQYF
TRBJ2-7	-	-	TRBV4-2	TGTGCCAGCAGCCAAGATGGGGCAGGGAGTTACGAGCAGTACTTC	CASSQDGAGSYEQYF
TRBJ2-7	-	-	TRBV29-1	TGCAGCGGTGGACATTTGTACGAGCAGTACTTC	CSGGHLYEQYF
TRBJ2-1	-	-	TRBV20-1	TGCAGTGCTAGAGAGGACAGCTCCTACAATGAGCAGTTCTTC	CSAREDSSYNEQFF
TRBJ1-1	-	-	TRBV3-1	TGTGCCAGCAGCCCCGATTTTGGGAACACTGAAGCTTTCTTT	CASSPDFGNTEAFF
TRBJ2-7	-	-	TRBV7-6	TGTGCCAGCAGCTTAGACCCTAACTACGAGCAGTACTTC	CASSLDPNYEQYF
TRBJ2-1	-	few	TRBV6-5	TGTGCCAGCAGTCTAGGGCCCAATGAGCAGTTCTTC	CASSLGPNEQFF
TRBJ2-5	-	-	TRBV7-9	TGTGCCAGCAGCGGACAAGGTGGTAAGAACCAAGAGACCCAGTACTTC	CASSGQGGKNQETQYF
TRBJ1-2	-	-	TRBV4-2	TGTGCCAGCAGCCAAGATCTAGGGACGGAACCTAACTATGGCTACACCTTC	CASSQDLGTEPNYGYTF
TRBJ1-5	-	once	TRBV19	TGTGCCAGTACCCCAGGGCCTGGTGATCAGCCCCAGCATTTT	CASTPGPGDQPQHF
TRBJ2-7	-	-	TRBV7-2	TGTGCCAGCAGCCCAGGGGCGGGAAGCTACGAGCAGTACTTC	CASSPGAGSYEQYF
TRBJ1-3	-	-	TRBV27	TGTGCCAGCAGTTGGACCTCGGGAAACACCATATATTTT	CASSWTSGNTIYF